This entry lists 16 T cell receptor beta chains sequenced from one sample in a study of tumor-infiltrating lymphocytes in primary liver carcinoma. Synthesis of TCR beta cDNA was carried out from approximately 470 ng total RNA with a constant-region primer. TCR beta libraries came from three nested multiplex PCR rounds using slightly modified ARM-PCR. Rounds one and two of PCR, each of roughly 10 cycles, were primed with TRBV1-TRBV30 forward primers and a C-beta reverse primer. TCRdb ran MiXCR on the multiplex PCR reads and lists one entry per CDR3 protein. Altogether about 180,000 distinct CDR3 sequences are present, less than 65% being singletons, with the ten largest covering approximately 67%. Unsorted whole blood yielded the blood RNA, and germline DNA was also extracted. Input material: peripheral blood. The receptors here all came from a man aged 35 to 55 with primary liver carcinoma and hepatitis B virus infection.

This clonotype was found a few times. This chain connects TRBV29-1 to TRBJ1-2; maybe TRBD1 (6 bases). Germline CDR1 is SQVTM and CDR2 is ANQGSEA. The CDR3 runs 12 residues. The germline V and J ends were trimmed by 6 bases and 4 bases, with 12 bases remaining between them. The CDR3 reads CSVADSFYGYTF. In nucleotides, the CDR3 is TGCAGCGTCGCGGACAGCTTCTATGGCTACACCTTC.

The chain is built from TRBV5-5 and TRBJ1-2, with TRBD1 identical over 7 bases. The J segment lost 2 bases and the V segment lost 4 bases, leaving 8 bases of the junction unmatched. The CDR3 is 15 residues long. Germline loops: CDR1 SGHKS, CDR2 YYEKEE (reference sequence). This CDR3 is CASSLLLTGNYGYTF. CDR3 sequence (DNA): TGTGCCAGCAGCCTGCTTCTGACAGGGAACTATGGCTACACCTTC. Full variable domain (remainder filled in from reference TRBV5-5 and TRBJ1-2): DAGVTQSPTHLIKTRGQQVTLRCSPISGHKSVSWYQQVLGQGPQFIFQYYEKEERGRGNFPDRFSARQFPNYSSELNVNALLLGDSALYLCASSLLLTGNYGYTFGSGTRLTVV.

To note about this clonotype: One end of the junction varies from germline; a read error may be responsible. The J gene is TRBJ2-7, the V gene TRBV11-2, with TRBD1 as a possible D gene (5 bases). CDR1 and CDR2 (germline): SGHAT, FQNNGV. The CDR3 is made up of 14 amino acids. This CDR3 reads CASLGADVTYEQYF. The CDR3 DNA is TGCGCCAGCTTAGGGGCAGATGTTACCTACGAGCAGTACTTC. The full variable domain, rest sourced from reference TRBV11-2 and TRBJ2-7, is EAGVAQSPRYKIIEKRQSVAFWCNPISGHATLYWYQQILGQGPKLLIQFQNNGVVDDSQLPKDRFSAERLKGVDSTLKIQPAKLEDSAVYLCASLGADVTYEQYFGPGTRLTVT.

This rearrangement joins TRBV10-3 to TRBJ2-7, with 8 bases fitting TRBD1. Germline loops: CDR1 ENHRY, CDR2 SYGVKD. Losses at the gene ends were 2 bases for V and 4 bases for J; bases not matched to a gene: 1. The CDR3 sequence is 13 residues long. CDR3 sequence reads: CAISEGQGYEQYF. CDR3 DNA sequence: TGTGCCATCAGTGAGGGACAGGGTTACGAGCAGTACTTC.

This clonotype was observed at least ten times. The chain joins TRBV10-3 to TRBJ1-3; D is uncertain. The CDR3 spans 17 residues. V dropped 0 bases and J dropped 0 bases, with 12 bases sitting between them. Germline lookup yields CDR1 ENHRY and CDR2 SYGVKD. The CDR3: CAISESRVISSGNTIYF. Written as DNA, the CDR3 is TGTGCCATCAGTGAGTCGAGGGTCATATCCTCTGGAAACACCATATATTTT.

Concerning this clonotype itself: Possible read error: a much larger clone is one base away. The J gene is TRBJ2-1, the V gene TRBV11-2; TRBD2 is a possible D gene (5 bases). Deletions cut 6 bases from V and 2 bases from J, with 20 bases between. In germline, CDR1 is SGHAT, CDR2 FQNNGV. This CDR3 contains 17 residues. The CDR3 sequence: CASRLIHGPSTYNEQFF. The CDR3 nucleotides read TGTGCCAGCAGGTTAATTCACGGTCCTAGCACCTACAATGAGCAGTTCTTC.

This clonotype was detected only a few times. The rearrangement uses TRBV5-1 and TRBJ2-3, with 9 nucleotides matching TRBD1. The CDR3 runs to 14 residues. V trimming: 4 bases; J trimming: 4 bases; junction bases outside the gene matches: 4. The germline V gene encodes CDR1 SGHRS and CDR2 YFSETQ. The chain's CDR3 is CASSGGQGADTQYF. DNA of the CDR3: TGCGCCAGCAGCGGGGGACAGGGAGCAGATACGCAGTATTTT.

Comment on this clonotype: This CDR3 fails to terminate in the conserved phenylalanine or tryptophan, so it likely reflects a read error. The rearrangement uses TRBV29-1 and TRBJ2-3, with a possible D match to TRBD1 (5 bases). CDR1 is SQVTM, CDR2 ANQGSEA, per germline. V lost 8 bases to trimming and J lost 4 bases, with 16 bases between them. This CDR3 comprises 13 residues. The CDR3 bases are TGCAGCATTTCTGCACAGGACGCAGATACGCAGTATCTT. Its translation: CSISAQDADTQYL.

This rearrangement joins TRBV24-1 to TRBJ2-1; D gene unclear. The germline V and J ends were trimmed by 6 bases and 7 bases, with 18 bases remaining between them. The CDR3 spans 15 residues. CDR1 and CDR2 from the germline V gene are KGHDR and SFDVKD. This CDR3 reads CATSKRGGLTNEQFF. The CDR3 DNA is TGTGCCACCAGTAAGCGAGGCGGTTTGACTAATGAGCAGTTCTTC.

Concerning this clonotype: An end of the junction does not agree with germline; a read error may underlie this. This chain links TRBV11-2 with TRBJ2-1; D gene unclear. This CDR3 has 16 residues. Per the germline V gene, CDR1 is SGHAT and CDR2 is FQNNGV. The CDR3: CASSLDFDPSCNEQFF. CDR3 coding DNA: TGTGCCAGTAGCTTAGATTTTGATCCATCCTGCAATGAGCAGTTCTTC.

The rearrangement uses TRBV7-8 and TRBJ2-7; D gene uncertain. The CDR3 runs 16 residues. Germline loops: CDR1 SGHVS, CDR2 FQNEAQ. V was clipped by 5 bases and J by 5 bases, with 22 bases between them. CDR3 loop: CASSPLRASPTHEQYF. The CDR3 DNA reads TGTGCCAGCAGCCCGCTTAGGGCTTCCCCCACCCACGAGCAGTACTTC.

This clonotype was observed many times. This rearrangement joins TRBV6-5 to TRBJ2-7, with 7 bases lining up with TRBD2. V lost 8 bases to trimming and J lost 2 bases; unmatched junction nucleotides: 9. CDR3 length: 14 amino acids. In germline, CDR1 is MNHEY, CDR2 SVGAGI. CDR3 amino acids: CASCESSGPYEQYF. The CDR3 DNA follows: TGTGCCAGCTGTGAGTCTAGCGGTCCCTACGAGCAGTACTTC.

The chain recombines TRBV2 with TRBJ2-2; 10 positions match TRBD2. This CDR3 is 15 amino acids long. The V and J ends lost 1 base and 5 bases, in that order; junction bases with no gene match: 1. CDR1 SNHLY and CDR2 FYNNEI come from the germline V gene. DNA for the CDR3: TGTGCCAGCAGTGAAGAACTAGCGGGGACCGGGGAGCTGTTTTTT. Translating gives CASSEELAGTGELFF.

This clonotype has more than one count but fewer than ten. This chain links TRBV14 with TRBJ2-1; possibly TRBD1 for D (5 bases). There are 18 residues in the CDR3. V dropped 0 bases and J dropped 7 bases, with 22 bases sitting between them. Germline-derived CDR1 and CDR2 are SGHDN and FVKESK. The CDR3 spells CASSQERRVHHTWNEQFF. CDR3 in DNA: TGTGCCAGCAGCCAAGAACGCAGGGTACATCACACATGGAATGAGCAGTTCTTC.

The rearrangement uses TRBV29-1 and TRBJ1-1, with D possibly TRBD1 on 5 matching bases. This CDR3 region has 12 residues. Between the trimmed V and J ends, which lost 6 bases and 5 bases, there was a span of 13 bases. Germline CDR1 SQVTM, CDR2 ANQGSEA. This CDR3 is CSVMVGETEAFF. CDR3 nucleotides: TGCAGCGTCATGGTAGGGGAGACTGAAGCTTTCTTT.

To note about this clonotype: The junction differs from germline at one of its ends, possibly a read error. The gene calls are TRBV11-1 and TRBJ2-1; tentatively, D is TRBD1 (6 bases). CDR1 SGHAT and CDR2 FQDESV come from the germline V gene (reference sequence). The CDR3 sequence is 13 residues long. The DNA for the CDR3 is TGTGTCAGCAGCTTAAGTCGGGACAATAAGCAGTTCTTC. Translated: CVSSLSRDNKQFF.